This passage covers 29 T cell receptor beta chains from one sample sequenced in a study of OX40 agonist ivuxolimab in advanced cancers. Profiling relied on immunoSEQ multiplex PCR, and the TCRdb table lists in-frame clones only, not all of them. The repertoire includes some 37,000 clones, more than 65% of them detected once, and 11% sits in the top ten. The material sequenced was CD4+ or CD8+ T cells sorted from blood, taken in a trial of the OX40 agonist ivuxolimab. The receptors originated from an adult with an advanced solid tumor such as melanoma, head and neck, liver or kidney cancer.

The rearrangement links TRBV25-1 to TRBJ2-7, with D hard to call. Germline CDR1 is MGHDK and CDR2 is SYGVNS. The V gene lost 4 bases and the J gene lost 7 bases, with 8 bases spanning the gap. This CDR3 comprises 11 residues. The CDR3, as DNA: TGTGCCAGCAGTGCTGGGGTTGAGCAGTACTTC. Translated, it gives CASSAGVEQYF.

This clone was seen once. The chain joins TRBV7-2 to TRBJ2-3, with D perhaps TRBD1 (6 bases). Germline assignment: CDR1 SGHTA and CDR2 FQGNSA. V was trimmed by 2 bases and J by 3 bases, leaving 9 bases between them. The CDR3 sequence is 14 residues long. The CDR3 sequence is CASSLWGPTDTQYF. The CDR3 nucleotides are TGTGCCAGCAGCTTATGGGGGCCTACAGATACGCAGTATTTT. Together with reference TRBV7-2 and TRBJ2-3, the CDR3 gives the full variable domain: GAGVSQSPSNKVTEKGKDVELRCDPISGHTALYWYRQSLGQGLEFLIYFQGNSAPDKSGLPSDRFSAERTGGSVSTLTIQRTQQEDSAVYLCASSLWGPTDTQYFGPGTRLTVL.

The chain has TRBV5-6 and TRBJ1-2, with D possibly matching TRBD1 (5 bases). The CDR3 has 12 amino acids. The V end lost 4 bases, the J end lost 3 bases, and 7 bases lay between the germline ends. Germline-derived CDR1 and CDR2 are SGHDT and YYEEEE. CDR3 bases: TGTGCCAGCAGCCAGGGACACTATGGCTACACCTTC. As protein: CASSQGHYGYTF.

The DNA for the CDR3 is TGTGCCAGCGCCCAGTCGACAGGTGTAACAGATACGCAGTATTTT. This translates into CASAQSTGVTDTQYF. The chain has TRBV27 and TRBJ2-3; possibly TRBD1 for D (6 bases). The germline CDR1 and CDR2 sequences are MNHEY and SMNVEV (reference sequence). The CDR3 totals 15 residues. V lost 8 bases and J lost 3, with 18 bases in between.

The CDR3 DNA is TGTGCCAGCAGCTTAGACGCGCGAAACACCATATATTTT. Amino acid sequence: CASSLDARNTIYF. This chain connects TRBV7-3 to TRBJ1-3; no reliable D call. The CDR3 is 13 amino acids. Germline V lookup: CDR1 SGHTA, CDR2 FQGTGA. V lost 2 bases and J 5 bases, leaving 7 bases between the germline ends.

This chain links TRBV5-6 with TRBJ1-6, with 7 bases that match TRBD1. Germline-derived CDR1 and CDR2 are SGHDT and YYEEEE. The CDR3 has 16 residues. With V trimmed by 4 bases and J by 7 bases, 11 bases remained unmatched. Here the CDR3 reads CASSPDRDGYNSPLHF. CDR3 nucleotide sequence: TGTGCCAGCAGCCCCGACAGGGACGGCTACAATTCACCCCTCCACTTT. Full variable domain (remainder filled in from reference TRBV5-6 and TRBJ1-6): DAGVTQSPTHLIKTRGQQVTLRCSPKSGHDTVSWYQQALGQGPQFIFQYYEEEERQRGNFPDRFSGHQFPNYSSELNVNALLLGDSALYLCASSPDRDGYNSPLHFGNGTRLTVT.

This clone turned up a few times. The chain couples TRBV28 to TRBJ2-3; possible D gene TRBD1, 6 bases. V lost 3 bases and J lost 3, with 10 bases in between. The CDR3 length is 14 residues. Germline values: CDR1 MDHEN, CDR2 SYDVKM. CDR3 sequence reads: CASSFLQGTDTQYF. The CDR3 DNA reads TGTGCCAGCAGTTTTCTTCAGGGGACAGATACGCAGTATTTT.

The J gene is TRBJ1-3, the V gene TRBV18; tentatively, D is TRBD1 (5 bases). The CDR3 consists of 14 residues. The germline V and J ends were trimmed by 0 bases and 4 bases, with 7 bases remaining between them. The germline gives CDR1 KGHSH, CDR2 LQKENI. This CDR3 is CASSPPDIGNTIYF. The CDR3, as DNA: TGTGCCAGCTCACCACCGGACATCGGAAACACCATATATTTT.

By frequency in the sample, this clone is medium-sized. This sequence joins TRBV6-5 and TRBJ2-7; D gene uncertain. Germline-derived CDR1 and CDR2 are MNHEY and SVGAGI. This CDR3 has 13 amino acids. V shed 5 bases and J shed 0 bases, with 8 bases lying between them. The CDR3 region has the DNA TGTGCCAGCAGTGAAGGGCTCTCCTACGAGCAGTACTTC. Amino acid sequence: CASSEGLSYEQYF.

The chain is built from TRBV6-1 and TRBJ2-5; TRBD1 agrees at 9 bases. The J call may be faulty, since TRBJ2-7 better matches the DNA end. The germline V gene encodes CDR1 MNHNS and CDR2 SASEGT. This CDR3 is built from 14 residues. This CDR3 reads CASRATGGIYEQYF. In DNA, the CDR3 is TGTGCCAGCAGGGCTACAGGGGGCATCTACGAGCAGTACTTC.

The chain carries TRBV30 and TRBJ1-4, with D unresolved. V lost 8 bases, J lost 5 bases, and 24 bases lay in between. CDR3 length equals 16 residues. Germline V gives CDR1 GTSNPN, CDR2 SVGIG (reference sequence). The CDR3 region is CARLTLGPRGNEKLFF. The CDR3 region has the DNA TGTGCCCGGTTGACTCTCGGACCCCGAGGGAATGAAAAACTGTTTTTT.

The V gene is TRBV5-5, the J gene TRBJ2-5; 11 positions agree with TRBD1. This CDR3 is 15 amino acids long. V lost 4 bases to trimming and J lost 2 bases; unmatched junction nucleotides: 4. Germline CDR1 reads SGHKS; CDR2 reads YYEKEE (reference sequence). CDR3 DNA sequence: TGTGCCAGCAGCCCCGGGACAGGGGGACAAGAGACCCAGTACTTC. This codes for CASSPGTGGQETQYF.

The chain carries TRBV2 and TRBJ1-2; D remains ambiguous. Germline V gene lookup returns CDR1 SNHLY and CDR2 FYNNEI. Trimming left V 4 bases short and J 8 bases short, with 5 bases between. The CDR3 contains 10 residues. Here the CDR3 reads CASSVRGYTF. In nucleotides, the CDR3 is TGTGCCAGCAGTGTAAGGGGCTACACCTTC.

The V and J genes are TRBV25-1 and TRBJ1-5, with 10 positions matching TRBD1. Germline assignment: CDR1 MGHDK and CDR2 SYGVNS. CDR3 length: 16 amino acids. V lost 6 bases to trimming and J lost 6 bases; unmatched junction nucleotides: 11. The CDR3 coding sequence is TGTGCCAGCAGCTTCCGACGACAGGGGGCTCGTCAGCCCCAGCATTTT. It codes for CASSFRRQGARQPQHF.

The CDR3 is CASSLGRVTGDTQYF. CDR3 bases: TGTGCCAGCAGCTTAGGTAGGGTCACGGGGGATACGCAGTATTTT. J is TRBJ2-3 and V is TRBV7-9, with a weak D call TRBD2 (5 bases). The CDR3 spans 15 residues. The V and J ends lost 1 base and 6 bases respectively, with 14 bases between them. Germline loops: CDR1 SEHNR, CDR2 FQNEAQ (reference sequence). Using reference TRBV7-9 and TRBJ2-3 for the parts outside the CDR3, the full variable domain is DTGVSQNPRHKITKRGQNVTFRCDPISEHNRLYWYRQTLGQGPEFLTYFQNEAQLEKSRLLSDRFSAERPKGSFSTLEIQRTEQGDSAMYLCASSLGRVTGDTQYFGPGTRLTVL.

The rearrangement joins TRBV5-6 to TRBJ2-6; D possibly matches TRBD1 or TRBD2 (5 bases each). Deletions cut 4 bases from V and 0 bases from J, with 14 bases between. From germline, CDR1 is SGHDT and CDR2 YYEEEE. The CDR3 length is 17 residues. The CDR3 spells CASSLDYGGSGANVLTF. The CDR3 region has the DNA TGTGCCAGCAGCCTGGATTATGGGGGCTCTGGGGCCAACGTCCTGACTTTC.

The chain recombines TRBV5-1 with TRBJ1-1; TRBD1 matches 7 bases. This CDR3 spans 16 amino acids. Germline assignment: CDR1 SGHRS and CDR2 YFSETQ. V dropped 3 bases and J dropped 7; count of bases not matched to a gene: 15. CDR3 loop: CASSSNPGTAVYEAFF. The CDR3 coding sequence is TGCGCCAGCAGCTCTAACCCCGGGACAGCCGTTTATGAAGCTTTCTTT.

In DNA, the CDR3 is TGTGCCAGCAGTCGGACGGCCACCACAGATACGCAGTATTTT. It encodes CASSRTATTDTQYF. J is TRBJ2-3 and V is TRBV6-5, with no clear D. V dropped 5 bases and J dropped 2 bases, with 11 bases sitting between them. The CDR3 contains 14 residues. Germline loops: CDR1 MNHEY, CDR2 SVGAGI.

This rearrangement joins TRBV15 to TRBJ2-3, with 8 bases matching TRBD2. The CDR3 covers 15 residues. Germline V gene data show CDR1 as LNHNV and CDR2 as YYDKDF (reference sequence). Germline trimming cut 0 bases from V and 10 bases from J; bases unmatched to any gene: 9. CDR3 in amino acids: CATSREATGLEAQYF. The CDR3 bases are TGTGCCACCAGCAGAGAGGCTACGGGACTAGAGGCGCAGTATTTT.

This clone was seen more than once but under ten times. V and J are TRBV5-4 and TRBJ1-2, with D unclear. The CDR3 extends over 11 amino acids. V was clipped by 2 bases and J by 7 bases, with 6 bases between them. Germline values: CDR1 SGHNT, CDR2 YYREEE (reference sequence). The CDR3 region is CASSFGPGYTF. CDR3 bases: TGTGCCAGCAGCTTTGGCCCTGGCTACACCTTC.

The V gene is TRBV18, the J gene TRBJ2-7; D possibly matches TRBD1 or TRBD2 (6 bases each). Germline CDR1 is KGHSH and CDR2 is LQKENI. The CDR3 spans 14 residues. Trimming stripped 3 bases from V and 3 bases from J, with 12 bases between. The CDR3 nucleotides read TGTGCCAGCTCACCCGCACGGGGGCTCTACGAGCAGTACTTC. This translates into CASSPARGLYEQYF.

This clone is categorized as medium-sized. The chain recombines TRBV9 with TRBJ1-5; no definite D call. The CDR3 totals 15 residues. The V end lost 0 bases, the J end lost 1 base, and 8 bases lay between the germline ends. Germline CDR1 reads SGDLS; CDR2 reads YYNGEE. The CDR3, as DNA: TGTGCCAGCAGCGTAGGTCCACTAAGCAATCAGCCCCAGCATTTT. Amino acid sequence: CASSVGPLSNQPQHF.

The rearrangement joins TRBV30 to TRBJ1-4; 7 positions match TRBD1. Germline V gives CDR1 GTSNPN, CDR2 SVGIG (reference sequence). The CDR3 totals 11 residues. V lost 8 bases to trimming and J lost 3 bases; unmatched junction nucleotides: 0. Written as DNA, the CDR3 is TGTGCCGGGACAGCTAATGAAAAACTGTTTTTT. Amino acid sequence: CAGTANEKLFF.

The V and J genes are TRBV6-5 and TRBJ1-2; D perhaps matches TRBD1 (5 bases). V lost 7 bases, J lost 6 bases, and 15 bases lay in between. The CDR3 length is 13 residues. Germline V gene lookup returns CDR1 MNHEY and CDR2 SVGAGI. The CDR3 coding sequence is TGTGCCAGCACCCGGCTACCGGGGCATGGCTACACCTTC. Translating gives CASTRLPGHGYTF.

V and J are TRBV6-6 and TRBJ2-1, with D perhaps TRBD1 (5 bases). Germline values: CDR1 MNHNY, CDR2 SVGAGI (reference sequence). The CDR3 runs 16 residues. With 0 bases removed from V and 0 bases from J, the gap between germline ends came to 9 bases. The CDR3 DNA reads TGTGCCAGCAGTTACTCCCAGGGTAGCTCCTACAATGAGCAGTTCTTC. It translates to CASSYSQGSSYNEQFF.

The genes are TRBV15 and TRBJ2-3, with 9 bases identical to TRBD1. CDR1 is LNHNV, CDR2 YYDKDF, per germline (reference sequence). Trimming removed 8 bases from V and 5 bases from J; junction bases left unmatched: 5. CDR3 size: 13 residues. CDR3 loop: CATVGQGRDTQYF. The CDR3 region has the DNA TGTGCCACCGTTGGACAGGGGAGAGATACGCAGTATTTT.

The CDR3 is CSVEGSGYEQYF. CDR3 in DNA: TGCAGCGTTGAAGGGAGTGGTTACGAGCAGTACTTC. The chain employs TRBV29-1 and TRBJ2-7; D unresolved. Trimming pared 1 base from V and 4 bases from J, leaving 8 bases between. This CDR3 has 12 amino acids. Germline loops: CDR1 SQVTM, CDR2 ANQGSEA.

The chain couples TRBV18 to TRBJ2-5; D may be TRBD1 (5 bases). The CDR3 runs 12 residues. Germline CDR1 reads KGHSH; CDR2 reads LQKENI. The V end lost 2 bases, the J end lost 8 bases, and 9 bases lay between the germline ends. The CDR3 region is CASSPRGTTQYF. The CDR3, as DNA: TGTGCCAGCTCACCAAGGGGCACAACCCAGTACTTC.

This rearrangement joins TRBV28 to TRBJ1-2, with unresolved D. Germline V lookup: CDR1 MDHEN, CDR2 SYDVKM. There are 15 residues in the CDR3. Between the trimmed V and J ends, which lost 5 bases and 4 bases, there was a span of 17 bases. CDR3 nucleotide sequence: TGTGCCAGCAGTCTCCCCCGGCCGTTTGGCTATGGCTACACCTTC. Amino acid sequence: CASSLPRPFGYGYTF.